The 4 T cell receptor beta chains below were found in one sample sequenced in a study of post-analysis software for immune sequencing data. Antigens of these TCRs are unknown. Study results and caveats: Relative to controls, patients had several TRBV segments at higher frequency, with TRBV5-6, TRBV5-1 and TRBV20-1 among these.

Unique molecular identifiers were present in the TCR beta cDNA libraries. In TCRdb, the PCR reads were re-called with MiXCR into one record per CDR3 protein. This sample yields hundreds of thousands of distinct CDR3 sequences, of which around 50% are seen a single time; roughly 4.4% belongs to the top ten. Sequencing was done on a sample of blood. These receptors all come from a girl between 10 and 17 years old with multiple sclerosis.

The chain has TRBV20-1 and TRBJ2-1, with TRBD2 matching 8 bases. From germline, CDR1 is DFQATT and CDR2 SNEGSKA (reference sequence). This CDR3 is 16 amino acids long. With V trimmed by 3 bases and J by 0 bases, 7 bases remained unmatched. CDR3 amino acids: CSASGRGRSSYNEQFF. In DNA, the CDR3 is TGCAGTGCTAGCGGTCGCGGGAGGAGCTCCTACAATGAGCAGTTCTTC.

The V call is TRBV19, the J call TRBJ2-1, with 9 nucleotides matching TRBD2. V lost 11 bases and J lost 7; bases outside the gene matches: 15. This CDR3 comprises 15 residues. Germline lookup yields CDR1 LNHDA and CDR2 SQIVND (reference sequence). The CDR3 nucleotides are TGTGCCGTTACCAGCGGCGGGGGGGCTTTTAATGAGCAGTTCTTC. Amino acids: CAVTSGGGAFNEQFF.

The chain recombines TRBV18 with TRBJ2-1, with 8 bases that match TRBD1. The CDR3 sequence is 16 residues long. In germline, CDR1 is KGHSH, CDR2 LQKENI. Germline trimming cut 1 base from V and 5 bases from J; bases unmatched to any gene: 7. CDR3 DNA sequence: TGTGCCAGCTCACCACTACAGGGGGTGACCGACAATGAGCAGTTCTTC. Translated, it gives CASSPLQGVTDNEQFF.

This chain uses TRBV20-1 with TRBJ2-1; 11 bases are a match to TRBD2. The V and J ends lost 2 bases and 4 bases, in that order; junction bases with no gene match: 7. Germline V gene data show CDR1 as DFQATT and CDR2 as SNEGSKA (reference sequence). The CDR3 has 16 residues. The CDR3 nucleotides read TGCAGTGCTAGATCCCCACTAGCGGGAGATTACAATGAGCAGTTCTTC. Translating gives CSARSPLAGDYNEQFF.